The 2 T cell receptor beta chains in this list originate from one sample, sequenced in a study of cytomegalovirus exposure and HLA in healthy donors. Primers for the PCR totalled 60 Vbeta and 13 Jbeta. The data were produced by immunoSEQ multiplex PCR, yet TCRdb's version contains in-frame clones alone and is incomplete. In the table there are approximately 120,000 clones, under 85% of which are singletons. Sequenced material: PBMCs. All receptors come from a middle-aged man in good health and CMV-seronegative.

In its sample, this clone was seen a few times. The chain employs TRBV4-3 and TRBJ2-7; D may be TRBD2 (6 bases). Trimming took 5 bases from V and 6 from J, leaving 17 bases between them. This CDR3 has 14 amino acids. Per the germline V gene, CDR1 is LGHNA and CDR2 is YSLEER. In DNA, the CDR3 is TGCGCCAGCAGCTACCTAGCGACGGACTCCGAGCAGTACTTC. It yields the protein CASSYLATDSEQYF.

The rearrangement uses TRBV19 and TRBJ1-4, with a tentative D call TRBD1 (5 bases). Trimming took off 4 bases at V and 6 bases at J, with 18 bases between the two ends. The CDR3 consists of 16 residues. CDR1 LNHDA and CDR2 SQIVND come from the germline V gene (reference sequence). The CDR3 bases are TGTGCCAGTAGTAAAACAGGTAGCTCTGGGGATGAAAAACTGTTTTTT. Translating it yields CASSKTGSSGDEKLFF.